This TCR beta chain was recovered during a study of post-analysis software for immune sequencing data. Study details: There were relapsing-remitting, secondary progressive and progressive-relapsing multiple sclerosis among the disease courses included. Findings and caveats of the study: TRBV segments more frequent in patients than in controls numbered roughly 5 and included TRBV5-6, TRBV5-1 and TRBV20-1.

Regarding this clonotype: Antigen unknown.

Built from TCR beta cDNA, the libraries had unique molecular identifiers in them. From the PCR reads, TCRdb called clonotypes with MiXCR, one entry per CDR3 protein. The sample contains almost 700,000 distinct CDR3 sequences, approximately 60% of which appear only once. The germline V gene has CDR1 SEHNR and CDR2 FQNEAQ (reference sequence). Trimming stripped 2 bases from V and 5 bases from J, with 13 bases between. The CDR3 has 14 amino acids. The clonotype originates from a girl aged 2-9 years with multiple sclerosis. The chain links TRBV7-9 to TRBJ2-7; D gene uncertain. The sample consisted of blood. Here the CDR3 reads CASSLHSANDEQYF. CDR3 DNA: TGTGCCAGCAGCTTACATAGTGCGAACGACGAGCAGTACTTC.